This is a list of T cell receptor beta chains from one sample in a study of T cell repertoires in cytomegalovirus infection. TCRdb ran MiXCR on the reads and lists one entry per CDR3 protein. This table holds around 540,000 distinct CDR3 sequences, roughly a third found once. Their recognized antigens are unknown. Sequenced material: cultured PBMCs, taken from culture after CMV antigen stimulation. All receptors derive from a human donor in good health (CMV status not recorded). Some clones in this sample may be carry-over from other donors' samples. Both conserved end residues are part of each CDR3. The order of the fields is V gene, D gene, CDR3 length, J gene, clone size, CDR3 protein, CDR3 DNA. The D gene is left open where the match is weak. The size of a clone is reported for some rows only, either as once, few or many, or as a class for expanded clones.

v_gene: TRBV6-2/TRBV6-3
d_gene: NA
len: 11
j_gene: TRBJ2-1
abundance: NA
CDR3aa: CASSHASEQFF
CDR3nt: TGTGCCAGCAGTCATGCAAGTGAGCAGTTCTTC

v_gene: TRBV4-3
d_gene: NA
len: 14
j_gene: TRBJ2-2
abundance: NA
CDR3aa: CASSQGRVSGELFF
CDR3nt: TGCGCCAGCAGCCAAGGAAGGGTTAGTGGGGAGCTGTTTTTT

v_gene: TRBV20-1
d_gene: NA
len: 15
j_gene: TRBJ2-3
abundance: NA
CDR3aa: CSAAGGRERPDTQYF
CDR3nt: TGCAGTGCTGCTGGAGGACGGGAGAGGCCAGATACGCAGTATTTT

v_gene: TRBV28
d_gene: TRBD1
len: 12
j_gene: TRBJ1-2
abundance: NA
CDR3aa: CASSGTVRGYTF
CDR3nt: TGTGCCAGCAGTGGGACAGTCCGTGGCTACACCTTC

v_gene: TRBV12-3/TRBV12-4
d_gene: NA
len: 12
j_gene: TRBJ1-2
abundance: NA
CDR3aa: CASSPGQDGYTF
CDR3nt: TGTGCCAGCAGTCCGGGACAAGATGGCTACACCTTC

v_gene: TRBV7-2
d_gene: NA
len: 16
j_gene: TRBJ2-7
abundance: few
CDR3aa: CASSLGVGSATYEQYF
CDR3nt: TGTGCCAGCAGCTTAGGCGTGGGCTCAGCGACATACGAGCAGTACTTC

v_gene: TRBV20-1
d_gene: TRBD2
len: 17
j_gene: TRBJ2-7
abundance: NA
CDR3aa: CSAPSRTSGTITYEQYF
CDR3nt: TGCAGTGCTCCCAGCCGGACTAGCGGGACAATTACCTACGAGCAGTACTTC

v_gene: TRBV7-2
d_gene: TRBD1
len: 13
j_gene: TRBJ1-3
abundance: few
CDR3aa: CASSQDRGHTIYF
CDR3nt: TGTGCCAGCAGCCAGGACAGGGGTCACACCATATATTTT

v_gene: TRBV6-2/TRBV6-3
d_gene: NA
len: 14
j_gene: TRBJ1-1
abundance: once
CDR3aa: CASSYRSENTEAFF
CDR3nt: TGTGCCAGCAGTTACCGGTCAGAGAACACTGAAGCTTTCTTT

v_gene: TRBV11-2
d_gene: NA
len: 11
j_gene: TRBJ2-7
abundance: few
CDR3aa: CASRDRKEQYF
CDR3nt: TGTGCCAGCAGGGATAGAAAGGAGCAGTACTTC

v_gene: TRBV28
d_gene: NA
len: 15
j_gene: TRBJ1-3
abundance: few
CDR3aa: CASSPYQGPGNTIYF
CDR3nt: TGTGCCAGCAGCCCATACCAGGGACCTGGAAACACCATATATTTT

v_gene: TRBV19
d_gene: NA
len: 16
j_gene: TRBJ1-5
abundance: NA
CDR3aa: CASSIGKTGPHQPQHF
CDR3nt: TGTGCCAGTAGTATAGGTAAAACAGGGCCCCATCAGCCCCAGCATTTT

v_gene: TRBV7-6
d_gene: NA
len: 14
j_gene: TRBJ2-5
abundance: NA
CDR3aa: CASSFSEYQETQYF
CDR3nt: TGTGCCAGCAGCTTTTCGGAGTACCAAGAGACCCAGTACTTC

v_gene: TRBV30
d_gene: TRBD1
len: 13
j_gene: TRBJ1-5
abundance: NA
CDR3aa: CAWAGGGNQPQHF
CDR3nt: TGTGCCTGGGCAGGGGGCGGCAATCAGCCCCAGCATTTT

v_gene: TRBV30
d_gene: TRBD1
len: 14
j_gene: TRBJ1-2
abundance: NA
CDR3aa: CAWSVGQGGYGYTF
CDR3nt: TGTGCCTGGAGTGTGGGACAGGGTGGGTATGGCTACACCTTC

v_gene: TRBV7-2
d_gene: TRBD2
len: 14
j_gene: TRBJ2-3
abundance: few
CDR3aa: CASSSSGRADTQYF
CDR3nt: TGTGCCAGCAGCTCGAGCGGGAGGGCCGATACGCAGTATTTT

v_gene: TRBV7-9
d_gene: TRBD2
len: 16
j_gene: TRBJ2-5
abundance: NA
CDR3aa: CASSLASSGLQETQYF
CDR3nt: TGTGCCAGCAGCTTAGCTTCTAGCGGGCTACAAGAGACCCAGTACTTC

v_gene: TRBV7-2
d_gene: NA
len: 13
j_gene: TRBJ2-5
abundance: many
CDR3aa: CASSLAGDETQYF
CDR3nt: TGTGCCAGCAGCTTAGCGGGGGATGAGACCCAGTACTTC

v_gene: TRBV7-2
d_gene: TRBD2
len: 14
j_gene: TRBJ2-5
abundance: NA
CDR3aa: CASSSEGGLETQYF
CDR3nt: TGTGCCAGCAGCTCAGAGGGAGGGCTTGAGACCCAGTACTTC

v_gene: TRBV28
d_gene: TRBD1
len: 17
j_gene: TRBJ1-2
abundance: once
CDR3aa: CASSSRTGLGTNYGYTF
CDR3nt: TGTGCCAGCAGTTCACGGACAGGGCTGGGTACTAACTATGGCTACACCTTC

v_gene: TRBV7-9
d_gene: NA
len: 11
j_gene: TRBJ2-5
abundance: NA
CDR3aa: CASSALETQYF
CDR3nt: TGTGCCAGCAGCGCCTTGGAGACCCAGTACTTC

v_gene: TRBV7-2
d_gene: TRBD1
len: 13
j_gene: TRBJ1-2
abundance: many
CDR3aa: CASSPDRTYGYTF
CDR3nt: TGTGCCAGCAGTCCGGACAGGACCTATGGCTACACCTTC

v_gene: TRBV10-3
d_gene: TRBD1
len: 14
j_gene: TRBJ1-2
abundance: NA
CDR3aa: CAIPTRQGGNGYTF
CDR3nt: TGTGCCATCCCTACCAGACAGGGTGGTAATGGCTACACCTTC

v_gene: TRBV11-2
d_gene: NA
len: 14
j_gene: TRBJ2-7
abundance: NA
CDR3aa: CASSLSAGEYEQYF
CDR3nt: TGTGCCAGCAGCCTGAGTGCAGGCGAGTACGAGCAGTACTTC

v_gene: TRBV12-5
d_gene: NA
len: 17
j_gene: TRBJ2-1
abundance: few
CDR3aa: CASGLRAVGLLTNEQFF
CDR3nt: TGTGCTAGTGGTCTGCGCGCAGTCGGACTCCTTACCAATGAGCAGTTCTTC

v_gene: TRBV7-9
d_gene: TRBD2
len: 14
j_gene: TRBJ2-1
abundance: NA
CDR3aa: CASSLTSGTDEQFF
CDR3nt: TGTGCCAGCAGCTTGACTAGCGGGACGGATGAGCAGTTCTTC

v_gene: TRBV28
d_gene: TRBD1
len: 16
j_gene: TRBJ2-3
abundance: NA
CDR3aa: CASSSWDRGSTDTQYF
CDR3nt: TGTGCCAGCAGTTCTTGGGACAGGGGGAGCACAGATACGCAGTATTTT

v_gene: TRBV27
d_gene: NA
len: 14
j_gene: TRBJ1-5
abundance: NA
CDR3aa: CASSTHRDDQPQHF
CDR3nt: TGTGCCAGCAGTACCCACAGGGACGATCAGCCCCAGCATTTT

v_gene: TRBV12-3/TRBV12-4
d_gene: NA
len: 14
j_gene: TRBJ1-2
abundance: NA
CDR3aa: CASSLRQILSGYTF
CDR3nt: TGTGCCAGCAGTTTGAGACAGATACTCTCTGGCTACACCTTC

v_gene: TRBV6-1
d_gene: NA
len: 16
j_gene: TRBJ2-2
abundance: few
CDR3aa: CASSYTVSLNTGELFF
CDR3nt: TGTGCCAGCAGTTACACGGTCAGCCTGAACACCGGGGAGCTGTTTTTT

v_gene: TRBV6-1
d_gene: TRBD2
len: 14
j_gene: TRBJ2-6
abundance: many
CDR3aa: CASKRGTGANVLTF
CDR3nt: TGTGCCAGCAAGCGGGGAACCGGGGCCAACGTCCTGACTTTC

v_gene: TRBV12-3/TRBV12-4
d_gene: NA
len: 13
j_gene: TRBJ2-2
abundance: few
CDR3aa: CASSFSTNGELFF
CDR3nt: TGTGCCAGCAGTTTTAGTACTAACGGGGAGCTGTTTTTT

v_gene: TRBV28
d_gene: NA
len: 15
j_gene: TRBJ1-6
abundance: NA
CDR3aa: CASSLARGLNSPLHF
CDR3nt: TGTGCCAGCAGTTTAGCCAGGGGCCTTAATTCACCCCTCCACTTT

v_gene: TRBV6-6
d_gene: TRBD1
len: 13
j_gene: TRBJ1-2
abundance: few
CDR3aa: CASSAGTVDGYTF
CDR3nt: TGTGCCAGCAGTGCCGGGACAGTCGATGGCTACACCTTC

v_gene: TRBV7-2
d_gene: NA
len: 16
j_gene: TRBJ2-1
abundance: NA
CDR3aa: CASSFLGRYSYNEQFF
CDR3nt: TGTGCCAGCAGCTTCCTCGGGCGGTACTCCTACAATGAGCAGTTCTTC

v_gene: TRBV7-2
d_gene: TRBD1
len: 12
j_gene: TRBJ1-1
abundance: NA
CDR3aa: CASSSGTGAAFF
CDR3nt: TGTGCCAGCAGCTCCGGGACAGGCGCAGCTTTCTTT

v_gene: TRBV12-3/TRBV12-4
d_gene: NA
len: 15
j_gene: TRBJ2-3
abundance: NA
CDR3aa: CASSLGPVKEDTQYF
CDR3nt: TGTGCCAGCAGTTTAGGACCCGTTAAGGAAGATACGCAGTATTTT

v_gene: TRBV12-3/TRBV12-4
d_gene: NA
len: 15
j_gene: TRBJ1-1
abundance: few
CDR3aa: CASRPPTAMNTEAFF
CDR3nt: TGTGCCAGCAGACCTCCGACAGCCATGAACACTGAAGCTTTCTTT

v_gene: TRBV20-1
d_gene: NA
len: 15
j_gene: TRBJ2-7
abundance: NA
CDR3aa: CSADGVGSETYEQYF
CDR3nt: TGCAGTGCTGACGGGGTAGGTAGCGAGACCTACGAGCAGTACTTC

v_gene: TRBV9
d_gene: NA
len: 13
j_gene: TRBJ1-1
abundance: few
CDR3aa: CASSVDQSTEAFF
CDR3nt: TGTGCCAGCAGCGTAGATCAAAGCACTGAAGCTTTCTTT

v_gene: TRBV24-1
d_gene: TRBD1
len: 15
j_gene: TRBJ1-3
abundance: NA
CDR3aa: CATSAGGASGNTIYF
CDR3nt: TGTGCCACCAGTGCAGGGGGCGCATCTGGAAACACCATATATTTT

v_gene: TRBV7-2
d_gene: TRBD1
len: 17
j_gene: TRBJ1-2
abundance: many
CDR3aa: CASSTSRGTGANYGYTF
CDR3nt: TGTGCCAGCAGCACATCCAGGGGGACTGGCGCGAACTATGGCTACACCTTC

v_gene: TRBV24-1
d_gene: NA
len: 19
j_gene: TRBJ2-4
abundance: NA
CDR3aa: CATVGLGGCRTLAKNIQYF
CDR3nt: TGTGCCACCGTAGGATTGGGGGGATGCCGAACTCTAGCCAAAAACATTCAGTACTTC

v_gene: TRBV12-3/TRBV12-4
d_gene: TRBD2
len: 17
j_gene: TRBJ2-2
abundance: few
CDR3aa: CASRLLAGGPRTGELFF
CDR3nt: TGTGCCAGCAGGTTACTAGCGGGAGGGCCACGGACCGGGGAGCTGTTTTTT

v_gene: TRBV4-3
d_gene: NA
len: 14
j_gene: TRBJ2-2
abundance: few
CDR3aa: CASSLSWNTGELFF
CDR3nt: TGCGCCAGCAGCCTCAGTTGGAACACCGGGGAGCTGTTTTTT

v_gene: TRBV25-1
d_gene: TRBD1
len: 16
j_gene: TRBJ1-2
abundance: NA
CDR3aa: CASSDWGQGAGYGYTF
CDR3nt: TGTGCCAGCAGTGACTGGGGACAGGGGGCTGGCTATGGCTACACCTTC

v_gene: TRBV30
d_gene: TRBD2
len: 16
j_gene: TRBJ2-3
abundance: NA
CDR3aa: CAWTLAGRARRDTQYF
CDR3nt: TGTGCCTGGACCCTAGCGGGGAGGGCGAGGCGGGATACGCAGTATTTT

v_gene: TRBV7-9
d_gene: NA
len: 14
j_gene: TRBJ1-1
abundance: many
CDR3aa: CASSPGRKRTEAFF
CDR3nt: TGTGCCAGCAGTCCCGGGAGGAAGCGGACGGAAGCTTTCTTT

v_gene: TRBV12-3/TRBV12-4
d_gene: NA
len: 21
j_gene: TRBJ1-2
abundance: NA
CDR3aa: CASSALGQRITFRVGDYGYTF
CDR3nt: TGTGCCAGCAGTGCCCTCGGACAAAGAATAACTTTCCGCGTGGGGGACTATGGCTACACCTTC